Sequencing of this TCR beta chain was carried out in a study of blood T cells in healthy people across ages. General study findings and limits: Roughly linearly, TCR beta diversity per million T cells fell as age increased.

V lost 9 bases and J lost 2; bases outside the gene matches: 7. Germline loops: CDR1 WSHSY, CDR2 SAAADI. This CDR3 has 14 residues. Alongside a J-beta primer mix, a sample-barcoded 5' primer served in a second PCR lasting roughly 7 to 12 cycles. TCRdb reprocessed the 5' RACE reads via MiXCR and lists one record per CDR3 protein. The sample lists about 1,800,000 distinct CDR3 sequences, 28% occurring once. On this clonotype itself: The antigen is not known.

Sequences were obtained from blood. The source of this sequence is a woman aged 25-40 years in good health. The chain links TRBV10-2 to TRBJ1-1; 9 bases are shared with TRBD1. This CDR3 reads CASRTGAINTEAFF. The CDR3 DNA reads as TGCGCCAGTAGGACAGGGGCGATTAACACTGAAGCTTTCTTT.